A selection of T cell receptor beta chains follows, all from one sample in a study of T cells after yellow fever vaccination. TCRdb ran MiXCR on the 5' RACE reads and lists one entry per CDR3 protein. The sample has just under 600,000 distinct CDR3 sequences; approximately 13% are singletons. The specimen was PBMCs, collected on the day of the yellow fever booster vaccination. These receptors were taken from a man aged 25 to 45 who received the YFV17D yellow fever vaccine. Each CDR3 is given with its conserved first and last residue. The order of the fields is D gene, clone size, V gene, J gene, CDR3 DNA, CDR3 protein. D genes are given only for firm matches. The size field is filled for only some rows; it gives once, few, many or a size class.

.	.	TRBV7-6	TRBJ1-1	TGTGCCAGCAGCCTCCGGGACGGTCCCCAGGGGACTGAAGCTTTCTTT	CASSLRDGPQGTEAFF
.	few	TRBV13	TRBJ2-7	TGTGCCAGCAGCTCTCCGAAAGGACGCGAGCAGTACTTC	CASSSPKGREQYF
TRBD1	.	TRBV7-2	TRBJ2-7	TGTGCCAGCAGTCTCAGGCCCGGACAGGGGATACCCGAGCAGTACTTC	CASSLRPGQGIPEQYF
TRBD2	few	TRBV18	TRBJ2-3	TGTGCCAGCTCACCTCAACTAGCGGAACCGCTAGATACGCAGTATTTT	CASSPQLAEPLDTQYF
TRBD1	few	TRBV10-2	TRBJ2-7	TGCGCCAGCAGTGATAGGACAGGGGCAGGGGAGCAGTACTTC	CASSDRTGAGEQYF
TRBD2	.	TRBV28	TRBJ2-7	TGTGCCAGCGCTAGCGGGAGGGCGCACGAGCAGTACTTC	CASASGRAHEQYF
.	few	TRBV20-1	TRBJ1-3	TGCAGTGGCTCCCAGTCGGTAACTGGAAACACCATATATTTT	CSGSQSVTGNTIYF
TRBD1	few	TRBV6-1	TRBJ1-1	TGTGCCAGCAGCCATACGCCGGGGACAGGGGGCACTGAAGCTTTCTTT	CASSHTPGTGGTEAFF
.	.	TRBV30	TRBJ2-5	TGTGCCTGGGCGAGGCAAGAGACCCAGTACTTC	CAWARQETQYF
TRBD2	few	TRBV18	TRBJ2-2	TGTGCCAGCTCACCACAGGGACTAGCCGGTTCCGGGGAGCTGTTTTTT	CASSPQGLAGSGELFF
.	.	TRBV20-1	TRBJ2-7	TGCAGTGCTAGAGACCCGGCCTCGTGGGGCTACGAGCAGTACTTC	CSARDPASWGYEQYF
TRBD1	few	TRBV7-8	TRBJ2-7	TGTGCCAGCAGCGTCCGGGACAGAGCCTACGAGCAGTACTTC	CASSVRDRAYEQYF
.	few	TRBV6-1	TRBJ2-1	TGTGCCAGCACCCGCTTCGGGACCACTGAGCAGTTCTTC	CASTRFGTTEQFF
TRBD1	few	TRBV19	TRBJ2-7	TGTGCCAGTAGTACCCCCGGGACAGGGGGCGAGCAGTACTTC	CASSTPGTGGEQYF
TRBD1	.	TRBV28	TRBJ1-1	TGTGCCAGCAGTTCCCCAGGGGGCGAGGGGCACACTGAAGCTTTCTTT	CASSSPGGEGHTEAFF
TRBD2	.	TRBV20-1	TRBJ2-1	TGCAGTGGTTGGGATCTAGCGGTCAATGAGCAGTTCTTC	CSGWDLAVNEQFF
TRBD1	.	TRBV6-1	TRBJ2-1	TGTGCCAGCAGTCAACAGGGGATAGGCTACAATGAGCAGTTCTTC	CASSQQGIGYNEQFF
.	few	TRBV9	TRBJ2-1	TGTGCCAGCAGCGCGGCCACAGGGTTCGGGTACAATGAGCAGTTCTTC	CASSAATGFGYNEQFF
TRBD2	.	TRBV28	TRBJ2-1	TGTGCCAGCAGTTTATTCCTAGCGGGCTCAGTAGAGTTCTTC	CASSLFLAGSVEFF
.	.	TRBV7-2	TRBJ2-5	TGTGCCAGCAGCGCCCCCCGGGACTCTAGGGCGGAGACCCAGTACTTC	CASSAPRDSRAETQYF
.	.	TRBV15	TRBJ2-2	TGTGCCACCAGCATCCCGGGTCTCACCGGGGAGCTGTTTTTT	CATSIPGLTGELFF
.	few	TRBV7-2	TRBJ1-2	TGTGCCAGCAGCCCGCAAGGGCAGGGCCCCTATGGCTACACCTTC	CASSPQGQGPYGYTF
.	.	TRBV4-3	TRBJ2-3	TGCGCCAGCAGCCAAGATGTACCGCATTCGGATACGCAGTATTTT	CASSQDVPHSDTQYF
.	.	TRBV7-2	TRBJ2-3	TGTGCCAGCAGCTTAACCGGGACCGGAACGCAGTATTTT	CASSLTGTGTQYF
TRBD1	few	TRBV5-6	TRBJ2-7	TGTGCCAGCAGCATCGGACAGGGCTCCTACGAGCAGTACTTC	CASSIGQGSYEQYF
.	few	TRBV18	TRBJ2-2	TGTGCCAGCTCACCAATGGGCCCCCCGACCGGGGAGCTGTTTTTT	CASSPMGPPTGELFF
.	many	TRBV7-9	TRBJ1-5	TGTGCCAGCAGTTTAGGGACCGGTAATCAGCCCCAGCATTTT	CASSLGTGNQPQHF
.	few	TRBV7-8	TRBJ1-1	TGTGCCAGCAGCTTAGCCGGGTACGAAGCTTTCTTT	CASSLAGYEAFF
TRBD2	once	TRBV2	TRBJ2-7	TGTGCCATAAGCGGGAGGGCCTCCTACGAGCAGTACTTC	CAISGRASYEQYF
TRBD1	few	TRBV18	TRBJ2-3	TGTGCCAGCTCACCAGGGACAGGGGGCCTAGCGGTTACGCAGTATTTT	CASSPGTGGLAVTQYF
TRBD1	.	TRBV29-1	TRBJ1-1	TGCAGCGTTGACCAGACAGGGCCGAACACTGAAGCTTTCTTT	CSVDQTGPNTEAFF
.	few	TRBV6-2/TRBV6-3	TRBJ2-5	TGTGCCAGCAGTTACTCGATATTGAAAGGCGAGCGGACCCAGTACTTC	CASSYSILKGERTQYF
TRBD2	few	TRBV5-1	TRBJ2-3	TGCGCCAGCAGCTTGGTGGGGACTAGTCTGTATTTT	CASSLVGTSLYF